Below, 32 T cell receptor beta chains from the same sample are listed, as sequenced in a study of patients and donors after allogeneic stem cell transplantation. TCRdb re-called the RT-PCR reads through MiXCR, storing one row per CDR3 protein. The repertoire consists of 390,000 or so distinct CDR3 sequences, with 16% occurring once and the leading ten covering over 6%. Sequencing was done on a sample of blood, either unsorted or a sorted T cell fraction (not recorded which). Source of these receptors: a human donor who was either an allogeneic HSCT recipient or a stem cell or donor lymphocyte infusion donor (not recorded which). It is not recorded whose cells these are; they may come from a transplant donor.

The J gene is TRBJ2-5, the V gene TRBV6-1; D is unresolved. This CDR3 region has 15 residues. The germline V gene encodes CDR1 MNHNS and CDR2 SASEGT. Trimming removed 1 base from V and 1 base from J, with 10 bases in between. This CDR3 reads CASSEGTVGQETQYF. The CDR3 DNA reads TGTGCCAGCAGTGAAGGTACCGTAGGCCAAGAGACCCAGTACTTC.

Ten or more counts support this clonotype. The chain joins TRBV12-3 or TRBV12-4 to TRBJ1-5; the match to TRBD1 covers 9 bases. The CDR3 is 18 amino acids. V gave up 7 bases and J gave up 0 bases; unmatched junction bases: 13. CDR3 sequence (DNA): TGTGCCAGCACCTATCGCGGGACAGGGACCTATAGCAATCAGCCCCAGCATTTT. This gives the protein CASTYRGTGTYSNQPQHF.

The chain carries TRBV12-3 or TRBV12-4 and TRBJ1-5, with unresolved D. The CDR3 spans 15 residues. Trimming removed 1 base at V and 2 bases at J, with 9 bases between. For the CDR3, the DNA is TGTGCCAGCAGTTTAGGAGGGATCGGCAATCAGCCCCAGCATTTT. It yields the protein CASSLGGIGNQPQHF.

This clonotype was detected only a few times. This chain connects TRBV5-1 to TRBJ1-4; 9 nucleotides agree with TRBD1. The germline CDR1 and CDR2 sequences are SGHRS and YFSETQ. V trimming: 0 bases; J trimming: 8 bases; junction bases outside the gene matches: 5. CDR3 length: 15 residues. DNA of the CDR3: TGCGCCAGCAGCTTGGATGGACAGGGGAGCGAAAAACTGTTTTTT. It translates to CASSLDGQGSEKLFF.

Only a few counts were recorded for this clonotype. The V and J genes are TRBV19 and TRBJ2-3; 8 bases agree with TRBD2. The CDR3 loop spans 15 amino acids. Germline values: CDR1 LNHDA, CDR2 SQIVND (reference sequence). The V segment lost 4 bases and the J segment 7 bases; nucleotides outside the gene matches: 10. The CDR3 is CASSNPGLGGHTQYF. DNA for the CDR3: TGTGCCAGTAGTAATCCGGGACTAGGAGGGCATACGCAGTATTTT. Filled out from reference TRBV19 and TRBJ2-3, the complete variable domain reads DGGITQSPKYLFRKEGQNVTLSCEQNLNHDAMYWYRQDPGQGLRLIYYSQIVNDFQKGDIAEGYSVSREKKESFPLTVTSAQKNPTAFYLCASSNPGLGGHTQYFGPGTRLTVL.

The chain recombines TRBV2 with TRBJ1-1; D not resolved. Trimming shortened V by 4 bases and J by 1 base, and 10 bases separated the two germline ends. Germline CDR1 is SNHLY and CDR2 is FYNNEI. The CDR3 loop spans 14 amino acids. In DNA form, the CDR3 reads TGTGCCAGCAGTGTCCGACGGGGGAACACTGAAGCTTTCTTT. As protein: CASSVRRGNTEAFF.

In nucleotides, the CDR3 is TGTGCCTGGAGTGGAAGCAACACAGATACGCAGTATTTT. This gives the protein CAWSGSNTDTQYF. The chain joins TRBV30 to TRBJ2-3; no clear D. Trimming cost V 1 base and J 2 bases, with 7 bases left between them. The CDR3 loop spans 13 amino acids. Germline values: CDR1 GTSNPN, CDR2 SVGIG (reference sequence).

There are a few counts of this clonotype. The V and J genes are TRBV20-1 and TRBJ1-1; the D is unclear. Germline-derived CDR1 and CDR2 are DFQATT and SNEGSKA (reference sequence). This CDR3 has 11 amino acids. Deletions cut 5 bases from V and 6 bases from J, with 10 bases between. Written as DNA, the CDR3 is TGCAGTGCTCTAGCTGGACCTGAAGCTTTCTTT. Translated: CSALAGPEAFF.

This clonotype has only a few counts. The V gene is TRBV5-1, the J gene TRBJ1-1, with a weak D call TRBD1 (5 bases). In germline, CDR1 is SGHRS, CDR2 YFSETQ. The V end lost 6 bases, the J end lost 5 bases, and 20 bases lay between the germline ends. The CDR3 consists of 15 residues. CDR3 in amino acids: CASTGQGLGVTEAFF. The CDR3 coding sequence is TGCGCCAGCACTGGCCAGGGATTGGGGGTAACTGAAGCTTTCTTT. Using reference TRBV5-1 and TRBJ1-1 for the parts outside the CDR3, the full variable domain is KAGVTQTPRYLIKTRGQQVTLSCSPISGHRSVSWYQQTPGQGLQFLFEYFSETQRNKGNFPGRFSGRQFSNSRSEMNVSTLELGDSALYLCASTGQGLGVTEAFFGQGTRLTVV.

J is TRBJ2-4 and V is TRBV2; D may match TRBD1 or TRBD2 (6 bases each). The CDR3 has 15 residues. Trimming stripped 2 bases from V and 0 bases from J, with 8 bases between. Germline CDR1 and CDR2: SNHLY and FYNNEI. CDR3 amino acids: CASSERGVAKNIQYF. CDR3 nucleotide sequence: TGTGCCAGCAGTGAAAGGGGGGTAGCCAAAAACATTCAGTACTTC.

This chain links TRBV7-3 with TRBJ1-1; D is possibly TRBD1 (6 bases). The CDR3 runs 14 residues. CDR1 is SGHTA, CDR2 FQGTGA, per germline. Deletions cut 5 bases from V and 3 bases from J, with 13 bases between. In DNA form, the CDR3 reads TGTGCCAGCAGCACGGACAGATGGGACACTGAAGCTTTCTTT. Protein: CASSTDRWDTEAFF.

This clonotype occurred a few times. The chain uses TRBV5-1 and TRBJ1-6; no firm D call. Trimming removed 7 bases from V and 7 bases from J, with 12 bases in between. The germline gives CDR1 SGHRS, CDR2 YFSETQ. This CDR3 region has 13 residues. CDR3 amino acids: CASSAAGNSPLHF. The CDR3 nucleotides read TGCGCCAGCTCTGCGGCGGGGAATTCACCCCTCCACTTT.

This rearrangement joins TRBV11-2 to TRBJ2-1; 8 bases are shared with TRBD1. V lost 4 bases, J lost 5 bases, and 4 bases stayed unmatched. Germline V gene sequence: CDR1 SGHAT, CDR2 FQNNGV. This CDR3 has 14 amino acids. The CDR3: CASSYYRGNNEQFF. The CDR3 nucleotides read TGTGCCAGCAGCTACTACAGGGGGAACAATGAGCAGTTCTTC.

This clonotype was seen a few times. The chain is built from TRBV19 and TRBJ1-3, with no clear D. This CDR3 has 10 residues. The V end lost 10 bases, the J end lost 8 bases, and 9 bases lay between the germline ends. Germline CDR1 and CDR2: LNHDA and SQIVND (reference sequence). Here the CDR3 reads CATPGDTIYF. The CDR3 DNA reads as TGTGCCACTCCGGGCGACACCATATATTTT.

V usage is TRBV27 and J usage is TRBJ1-5, with 7 bases fitting TRBD1. The CDR3 loop spans 16 amino acids. The J segment lost 6 bases and the V segment lost 4 bases, leaving 12 bases of the junction unmatched. The germline V gene has CDR1 MNHEY and CDR2 SMNVEV (reference sequence). In nucleotides, the CDR3 is TGTGCCAGCAGTTCGATAGTCGGGGCAGGGGGTCAGCCCCAGCATTTT. It is translated as CASSSIVGAGGQPQHF.

This clonotype occurred many times. This sequence joins TRBV20-1 and TRBJ2-1, with TRBD2 matching over 12 bases. This CDR3 spans 14 amino acids. Trimming cost V 6 bases and J 9 bases; bases outside gene matches: 9. Germline V gene data show CDR1 as DFQATT and CDR2 as SNEGSKA (reference sequence). CDR3 amino acids: CSALPLAGGSEQFF. Here the CDR3 DNA reads TGCAGTGCCTTACCGCTAGCGGGAGGGAGTGAGCAGTTCTTC.

A few counts support this clonotype. The CDR3 end shows no conserved phenylalanine or tryptophan, and so a read error is likely. It is unclear where the CDR3 begins or ends on the DNA, so no DNA is shown, and the CDR3 is as TCRdb lists it. V is TRBV6-2 or TRBV6-3 and J is TRBJ2-5; TRBD1 is the table's D call, not checked against the DNA. Germline assignment: CDR1 MNHEY and CDR2 SVGEGT. Ends included, the CDR3 has 9 residues. The CDR3 region is CASSYGTGI.

This clonotype was seen ten or more times. The V and J genes are TRBV4-3 and TRBJ1-1, with 10 bases identical to TRBD1. Trimming took 4 bases from V and 6 from J; bases not matched to a gene: 5. Germline V gives CDR1 LGHNA, CDR2 YSLEER. The CDR3 extends over 14 amino acids. CDR3 bases: TGCGCCAGCAGCCTCGGACAGGGGGTCTCTGAAGCTTTCTTT. It encodes CASSLGQGVSEAFF.

A few counts support this clonotype. This chain's CDR3 is CASKGRTQPYEQYF. The CDR3, as DNA: TGTGCCAGCAAAGGACGGACACAACCCTACGAGCAGTACTTC. The chain uses TRBV2 and TRBJ2-7; D is possibly TRBD1 (5 bases). V was pared by 7 bases and J by 2 bases, with 15 bases between. The CDR3 covers 14 residues. CDR1 and CDR2 (germline): SNHLY, FYNNEI.

The rearrangement links TRBV12-3 or TRBV12-4 to TRBJ2-2; TRBD2 matches 7 bases. After removal of 6 bases from V and 5 bases from J, the junction contained 6 bases not matched to a gene. This CDR3 comprises 14 residues. CDR3 in amino acids: CASSETSVTGELFF. The DNA for the CDR3 is TGTGCCAGCAGCGAAACTAGCGTAACCGGGGAGCTGTTTTTT.

The rearrangement uses TRBV11-3 and TRBJ2-5; D not certain. Per germline, CDR1 SGHNT and CDR2 YENEEA. This CDR3 contains 13 residues. Between the trimmed V and J ends, which lost 5 bases and 1 base, there was a span of 8 bases. The CDR3 reads CASSPPAQETQYF. CDR3 sequence (DNA): TGTGCCAGCAGCCCCCCCGCCCAAGAGACCCAGTACTTC.

This clonotype has just a few counts. The chain has TRBV5-1 and TRBJ1-1; D remains unclear. This CDR3 spans 13 amino acids. In germline, CDR1 is SGHRS, CDR2 YFSETQ. With 3 bases removed from V and 1 base from J, the gap between germline ends came to 7 bases. The CDR3 reads CASSSVGNTEAFF. Written as DNA, the CDR3 is TGCGCCAGCAGCTCGGTAGGGAACACTGAAGCTTTCTTT.

This clonotype was found many times. The chain uses TRBV4-1 and TRBJ2-1; 11 bases match TRBD1. Germline loops: CDR1 MGHRA, CDR2 YSYEKL. V lost 5 bases, J lost 9 bases, and 3 bases stayed unmatched. The CDR3 consists of 13 residues. CDR3 bases: TGCGCCAGCAGCTACGGACAGGGGGCTGAGCAGTTCTTC. This codes for CASSYGQGAEQFF.

The chain combines TRBV7-9 with TRBJ1-2; the D gene is possibly TRBD1 (5 bases). CDR3 length equals 14 residues. Between the trimmed V and J ends, which lost 5 bases and 2 bases, there was a span of 12 bases. From germline, CDR1 is SEHNR and CDR2 FQNEAQ (reference sequence). The CDR3 nucleotides read TGTGCCAGCAGCCTATACGGGGACAACTATGGCTACACCTTC. This sequence encodes CASSLYGDNYGYTF.

This clonotype has more than one count but fewer than ten. This chain joins TRBV18 and TRBJ2-7; D is perhaps TRBD2 (6 bases). Trimming pared 3 bases from V and 6 bases from J, leaving 9 bases between. This CDR3 region has 12 residues. Per the germline V gene, CDR1 is KGHSH and CDR2 is LQKENI. Here the CDR3 DNA reads TGTGCCAGCTCACCTACACTAGCCGAGCAGTACTTC. Residues: CASSPTLAEQYF. The full variable domain, completed using reference TRBV18 and TRBJ2-7, is NAGVMQNPRHLVRRRGQEARLRCSPMKGHSHVYWYRQLPEEGLKFMVYLQKENIIDESGMPKERFSAEFPKEGPSILRIQQVVRGDSAAYFCASSPTLAEQYFGPGTRLTVT.

The genes are TRBV2 and TRBJ1-1; a weak D match, TRBD1 (6 bases). In germline, CDR1 is SNHLY, CDR2 FYNNEI. The CDR3 length is 13 residues. Trimming took off 7 bases at V and 4 bases at J, with 13 bases between the two ends. The DNA of the CDR3 is TGTGCCAGCAATTACAGGGAGGGCACTGAAGCTTTCTTT. It specifies CASNYREGTEAFF.

This clonotype was found many times. The rearrangement links TRBV10-3 to TRBJ2-7; 8 bases agree with TRBD2. V lost 6 bases and J lost 2; bases outside the gene matches: 15. Looked up from germline, CDR1 is ENHRY and CDR2 is SYGVKD. This CDR3 is 17 amino acids long. The CDR3: CAIRRAGVGARTYEQYF. The DNA of the CDR3 is TGTGCCATCAGGAGAGCGGGAGTCGGCGCAAGGACCTACGAGCAGTACTTC.

This clonotype has a handful of counts. The rearrangement joins TRBV19 to TRBJ1-2; 9 nucleotides line up with TRBD1. CDR1 is LNHDA, CDR2 SQIVND, per germline (reference sequence). CDR3 length: 15 residues. The V and J ends lost 11 bases and 7 bases, in that order; junction bases with no gene match: 17. CDR3 DNA: TGTGCCGGCTCCGCCGGGACAGGGTTCCCCCTTGGCTACACCTTC. The encoded protein is CAGSAGTGFPLGYTF.

This clonotype has only a few counts. This chain links TRBV3-1 with TRBJ2-3; D may match TRBD1 or TRBD2 (5 bases each). Trimming took off 4 bases at V and 1 base at J, with 15 bases between the two ends. Germline V gene lookup returns CDR1 LGHDT and CDR2 YNNKEL (reference sequence). The CDR3 sequence is 16 residues long. The chain's CDR3 is CASSPLGPTGTDTQYF. The CDR3 DNA is TGTGCCAGCAGCCCCCTGGGACCTACTGGCACAGATACGCAGTATTTT.

This clonotype showed up just a few times. The V and J genes are TRBV6-5 and TRBJ1-1; TRBD1 aligns across 8 bases. The trim removed 2 bases at V and 6 bases at J, leaving 8 bases unmatched. This CDR3 contains 15 residues. Germline V CDR1 and CDR2: MNHEY, SVGAGI. CDR3 protein: CASSYTQTGVAEAFF. The CDR3, as DNA: TGTGCCAGCAGTTACACCCAGACAGGGGTTGCTGAAGCTTTCTTT.

This clonotype was picked up a small number of times. The chain is built from TRBV20-1 and TRBJ1-4; no clear D gene. Germline loops: CDR1 DFQATT, CDR2 SNEGSKA (reference sequence). The CDR3 totals 18 residues. V was pared by 4 bases and J by 2 bases, with 23 bases between. Written as DNA, the CDR3 is TGCAGTGCTATGAGACCTTCCGAGGCGAGGCTGACTAATGAAAAACTGTTTTTT. This translates into CSAMRPSEARLTNEKLFF.

This clonotype occurred a few times. This chain uses TRBV6-1 with TRBJ1-1; no reliable D call. CDR1 is MNHNS and CDR2 is SASEGT in the germline V gene. The CDR3 runs 10 residues. Trimming took 10 bases from V and 2 from J, leaving 5 bases between them. This chain's CDR3 is CAISNTEAFF. The CDR3 DNA follows: TGTGCCATCAGCAACACTGAAGCTTTCTTT.